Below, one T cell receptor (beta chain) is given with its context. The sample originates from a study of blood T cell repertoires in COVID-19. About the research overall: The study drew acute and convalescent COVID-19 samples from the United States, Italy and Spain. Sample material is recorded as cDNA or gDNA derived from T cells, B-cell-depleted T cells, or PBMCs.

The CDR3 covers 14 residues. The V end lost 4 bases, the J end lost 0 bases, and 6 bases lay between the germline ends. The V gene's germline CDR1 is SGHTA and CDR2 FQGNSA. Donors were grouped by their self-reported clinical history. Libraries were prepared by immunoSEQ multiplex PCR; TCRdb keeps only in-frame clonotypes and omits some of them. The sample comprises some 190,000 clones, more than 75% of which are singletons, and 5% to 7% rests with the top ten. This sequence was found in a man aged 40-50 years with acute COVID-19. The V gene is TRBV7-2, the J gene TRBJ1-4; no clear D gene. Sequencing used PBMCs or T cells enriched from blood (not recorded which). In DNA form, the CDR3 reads TGTGCCAGCAGCTCCACTCCAACTAATGAAAAACTGTTTTTT. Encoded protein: CASSSTPTNEKLFF.